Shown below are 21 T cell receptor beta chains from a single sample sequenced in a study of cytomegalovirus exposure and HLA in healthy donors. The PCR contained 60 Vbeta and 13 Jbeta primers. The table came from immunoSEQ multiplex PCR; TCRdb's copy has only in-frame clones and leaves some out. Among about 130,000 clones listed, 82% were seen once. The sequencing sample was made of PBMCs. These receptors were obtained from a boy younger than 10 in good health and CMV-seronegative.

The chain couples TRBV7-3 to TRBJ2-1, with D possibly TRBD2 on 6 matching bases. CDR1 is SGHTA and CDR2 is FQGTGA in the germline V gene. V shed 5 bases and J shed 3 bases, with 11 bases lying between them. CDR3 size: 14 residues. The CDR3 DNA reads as TGTGCCAGCAGCATCCGCGGGGACTACAATGAGCAGTTCTTC. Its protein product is CASSIRGDYNEQFF. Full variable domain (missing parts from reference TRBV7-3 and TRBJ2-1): GAGVSQTPSNKVTEKGKYVELRCDPISGHTALYWYRQSLGQGPEFLIYFQGTGAADDSGLPNDRFFAVRPEGSVSTLKIQRTERGDSAVYLCASSIRGDYNEQFFGPGTRLTVL.

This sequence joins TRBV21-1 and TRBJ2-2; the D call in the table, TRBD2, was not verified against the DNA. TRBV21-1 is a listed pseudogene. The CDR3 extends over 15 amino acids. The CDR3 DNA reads TGTGCCAGCAGCAAGACTAGCGGGAACACCGGGGAGCTGTTTTTT. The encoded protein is CASSKTSGNTGELFF.

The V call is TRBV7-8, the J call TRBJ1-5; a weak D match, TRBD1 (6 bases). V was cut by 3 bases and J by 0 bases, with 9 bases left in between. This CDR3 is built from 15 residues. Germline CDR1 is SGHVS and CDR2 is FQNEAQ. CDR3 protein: CASSLFRGSNQPQHF. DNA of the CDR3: TGTGCCAGCAGCTTGTTCAGGGGTAGCAATCAGCCCCAGCATTTT.

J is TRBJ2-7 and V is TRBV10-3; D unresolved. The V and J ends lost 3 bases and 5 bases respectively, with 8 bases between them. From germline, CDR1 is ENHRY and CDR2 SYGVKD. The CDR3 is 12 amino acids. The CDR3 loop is CAISDLPDEQYF. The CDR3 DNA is TGTGCCATCAGTGACCTCCCGGACGAGCAGTACTTC.

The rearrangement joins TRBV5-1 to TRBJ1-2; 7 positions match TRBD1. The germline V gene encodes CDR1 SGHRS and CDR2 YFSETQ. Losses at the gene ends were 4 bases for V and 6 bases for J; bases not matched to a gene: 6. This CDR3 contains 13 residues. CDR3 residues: CASSREGGHGYTF. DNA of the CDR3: TGCGCCAGCAGCCGTGAAGGGGGCCATGGCTACACCTTC.

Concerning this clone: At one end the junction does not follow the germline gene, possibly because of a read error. The CDR3 region is CSSSSVDRVTF. The CDR3 DNA follows: TGTTCCAGCAGCTCCGTGGACAGGGTTACCTTC. V usage is TRBV7-9 and J usage is TRBJ1-2; TRBD1 matches 8 bases. The CDR3 is made up of 11 amino acids. Germline-derived CDR1 and CDR2 are SEHNR and FQNEAQ (reference sequence).

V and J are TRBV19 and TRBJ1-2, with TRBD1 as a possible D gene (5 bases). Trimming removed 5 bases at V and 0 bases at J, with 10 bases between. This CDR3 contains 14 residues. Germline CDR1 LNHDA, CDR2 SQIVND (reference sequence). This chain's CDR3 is CASSYRSTNYGYTF. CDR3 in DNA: TGTGCCAGTAGTTACAGGAGTACTAACTATGGCTACACCTTC.

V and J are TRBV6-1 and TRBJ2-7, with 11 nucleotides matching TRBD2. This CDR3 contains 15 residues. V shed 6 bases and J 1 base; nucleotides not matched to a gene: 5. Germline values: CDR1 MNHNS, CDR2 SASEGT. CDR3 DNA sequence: TGTGCCAGCAGGCTAGCGGGAGGAGGGTCCTACGAGCAGTACGTC. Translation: CASRLAGGGSYEQYV.

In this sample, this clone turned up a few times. This chain's CDR3 is CASSNPSNTEAFF. The DNA for the CDR3 is TGTGCCAGCAGTAATCCATCGAACACTGAAGCTTTCTTT. This sequence joins TRBV6-5 and TRBJ1-1; no firm D call. The CDR3 is made up of 13 amino acids. Trimming left V 5 bases short and J 1 base short, with 8 bases between. The germline gives CDR1 MNHEY, CDR2 SVGAGI.

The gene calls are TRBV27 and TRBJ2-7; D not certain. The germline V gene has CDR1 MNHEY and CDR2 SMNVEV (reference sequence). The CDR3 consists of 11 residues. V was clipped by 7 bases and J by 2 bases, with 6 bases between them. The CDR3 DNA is TGTGCCAGCACTCCCCCCTACGAGCAGTACTTC. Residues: CASTPPYEQYF.

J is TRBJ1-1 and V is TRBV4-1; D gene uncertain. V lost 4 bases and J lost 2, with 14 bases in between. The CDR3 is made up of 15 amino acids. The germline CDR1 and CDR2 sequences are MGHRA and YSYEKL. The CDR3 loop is CASSRWAGKNTEAFF. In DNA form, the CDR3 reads TGCGCCAGCAGCCGGTGGGCAGGTAAAAACACTGAAGCTTTCTTT.

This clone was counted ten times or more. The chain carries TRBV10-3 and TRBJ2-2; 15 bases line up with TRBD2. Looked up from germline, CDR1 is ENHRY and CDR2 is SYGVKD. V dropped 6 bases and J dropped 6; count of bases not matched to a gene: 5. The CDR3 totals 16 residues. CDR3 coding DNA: TGTGCCATCAGACGGACTAGCGGGAGGGTCCCCGGGGAGCTGTTTTTT. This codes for CAIRRTSGRVPGELFF.

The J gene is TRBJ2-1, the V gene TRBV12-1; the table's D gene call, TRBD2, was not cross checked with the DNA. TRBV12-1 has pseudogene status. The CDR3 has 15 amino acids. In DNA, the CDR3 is TGTGCCAGCAGCTTTATAGGACTCCACAACAATGAGCAGTTCTTC. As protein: CASSFIGLHNNEQFF.

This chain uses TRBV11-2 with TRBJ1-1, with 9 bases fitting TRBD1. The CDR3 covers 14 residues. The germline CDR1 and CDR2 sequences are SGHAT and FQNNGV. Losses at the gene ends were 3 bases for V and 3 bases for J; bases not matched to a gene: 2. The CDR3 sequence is CASSFRQGDTEAFF. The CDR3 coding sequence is TGTGCCAGCAGCTTCAGACAGGGGGACACTGAAGCTTTCTTT.

This chain's CDR3 is CASSRSYSGGLYEQYF. CDR3 DNA sequence: TGTGCCAGCAGCCGATCTTATAGCGGGGGTTTGTACGAGCAGTACTTC. The chain combines TRBV5-5 with TRBJ2-7, with 9 bases lining up with TRBD2. The CDR3 runs 16 residues. Germline CDR1 and CDR2: SGHKS and YYEKEE (reference sequence). The trim removed 4 bases at V and 4 bases at J, leaving 12 bases unmatched.

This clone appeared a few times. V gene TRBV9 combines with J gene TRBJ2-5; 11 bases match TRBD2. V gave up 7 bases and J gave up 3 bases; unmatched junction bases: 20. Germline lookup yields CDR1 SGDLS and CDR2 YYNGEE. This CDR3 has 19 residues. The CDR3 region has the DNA TGTGCCAGCTACACCCGGGCCAAACTTAGCGGGGGGGCGGAAGAGACCCAGTACTTC. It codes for CASYTRAKLSGGAEETQYF.

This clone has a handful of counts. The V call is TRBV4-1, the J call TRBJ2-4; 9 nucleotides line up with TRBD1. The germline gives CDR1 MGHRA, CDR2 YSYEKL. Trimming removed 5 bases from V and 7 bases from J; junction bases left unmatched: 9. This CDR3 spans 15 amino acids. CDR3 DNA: TGCGCCAGCAGCTTCCGGGACAGGGTTTGGAACATTCAGTACTTC. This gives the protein CASSFRDRVWNIQYF.

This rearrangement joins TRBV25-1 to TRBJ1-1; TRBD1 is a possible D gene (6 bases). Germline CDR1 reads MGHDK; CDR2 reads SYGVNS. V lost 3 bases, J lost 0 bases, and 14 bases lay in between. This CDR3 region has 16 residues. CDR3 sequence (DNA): TGTGCCAGCAGTGAGGGGGCGGTGAGTCTGAACACTGAAGCTTTCTTT. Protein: CASSEGAVSLNTEAFF.

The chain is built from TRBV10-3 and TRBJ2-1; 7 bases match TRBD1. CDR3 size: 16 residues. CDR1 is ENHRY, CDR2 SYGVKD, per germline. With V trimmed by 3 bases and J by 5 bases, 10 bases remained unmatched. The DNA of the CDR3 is TGTGCCATCAGTGACTGGGACAGCCCAAAACACAATGAGCAGTTCTTC. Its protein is CAISDWDSPKHNEQFF.

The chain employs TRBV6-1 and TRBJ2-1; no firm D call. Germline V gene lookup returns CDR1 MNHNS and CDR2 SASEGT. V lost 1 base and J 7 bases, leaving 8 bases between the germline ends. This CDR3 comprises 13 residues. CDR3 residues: CASSEVARNEQFF. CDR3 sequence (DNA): TGTGCCAGCAGTGAAGTAGCTAGGAATGAGCAGTTCTTC.

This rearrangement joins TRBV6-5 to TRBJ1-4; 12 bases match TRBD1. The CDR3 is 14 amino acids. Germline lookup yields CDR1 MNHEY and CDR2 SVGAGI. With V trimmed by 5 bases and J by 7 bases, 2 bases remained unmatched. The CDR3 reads CASSGGQGAEKLFF. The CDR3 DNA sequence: TGTGCCAGCAGTGGGGGACAGGGGGCTGAAAAACTGTTTTTT.